The 20 T cell receptor beta chains below all came from one sample that was sequenced in a study of T cell clonality in common variable immunodeficiency. Study-wide results and caveats: In common variable immunodeficiency, TCR beta chains reportedly carried fewer deletions and N-nucleotide insertions.

Repertoires were generated with immunoSEQ multiplex PCR, while TCRdb's copy carries only in-frame clones and drops some. There are about 25,000 clones in the sample, none observed a single time. No antigen has been identified for these receptors. Source material: peripheral blood mononuclear cells. Receptor source: a human donor with common variable immunodeficiency.

As for this clone: The read terminates 3 residues before the CDR3 end, so the remaining end is supplied by the germline J gene. J is TRBJ2-7 and V is TRBV2; 7 positions agree with TRBD1. V lost 6 bases to trimming and J lost 4 bases; unmatched junction nucleotides: 12. This CDR3 spans 15 amino acids. CDR1 and CDR2 from the germline V gene are SNHLY and FYNNEI. The DNA read from the CDR3 is TGTGCCAGCAGGGCAAGGGGGCCATCTAATTACGAG. This encodes CASRARGPSNYE. The entire CDR3 protein reads CASRARGPSNYEQYF.

This clone has a handful of counts. The read ends 3 residues before the CDR3 terminus; that terminus is restored from the germline J gene. The chain couples TRBV7-2 to TRBJ2-7; weak D call: TRBD2 (5 bases). CDR3 size: 15 residues. Deletions cut 1 base from V and 0 bases from J, with 10 bases between. Germline V gene data show CDR1 as SGHTA and CDR2 as FQGNSA. The chain's CDR3 is CASSLGNAGSYEQYF. Partial CDR3 DNA: TGTGCCAGCAGCTTAGGGAATGCGGGCTCCTACGAG.

This clone showed up many times. The read ends 3 residues before the CDR3 terminus; that terminus is restored from the germline J gene. This sequence joins TRBV20-1 and TRBJ1-6, with 12 positions matching TRBD1. The CDR3 covers 17 residues. Losses at the gene ends were 3 bases for V and 9 bases for J; bases not matched to a gene: 12. Germline-derived CDR1 and CDR2 are DFQATT and SNEGSKA (reference sequence). The chain's CDR3 is CSASGTGGAVVTSPLHF. The covered CDR3 bases are TGCAGTGCTAGCGGGACAGGGGGCGCGGTTGTCACTTCACCC.

Ten or more counts support this clone. Coverage ceases 3 residues before the CDR3 finishes, and the germline J gene fills in the end. The rearrangement links TRBV6-4 to TRBJ1-2, with D perhaps TRBD1 (5 bases). Trimming took 2 bases from V and 2 from J, leaving 12 bases between them. The germline V gene has CDR1 MRHNA and CDR2 SNTAGT. This CDR3 is 15 amino acids long. CDR3 DNA, as far as it was read: TGTGCCAGCAGTGACCCCCCGTCAGGGAACTATGGC. It is translated as CASSDPPSGNYG. The full CDR3 sequence reads CASSDPPSGNYGYTF.

In the case of this clone: The sequence runs out 3 residues before the end of the CDR3; the remainder is reconstructed from the germline J gene. The V and J genes are TRBV19 and TRBJ1-2, with D possibly being TRBD1 (5 bases). Trimming removed 3 bases at V and 7 bases at J, with 15 bases between. Looked up from germline, CDR1 is LNHDA and CDR2 is SQIVND (reference sequence). The CDR3 runs to 14 residues. The sequenced part of the CDR3 DNA is TGTGCCAGTAGTATTATAAGGGGAACCTTTGGC. This codes for CASSIIRGTFG. The entire CDR3 is CASSIIRGTFGYTF.

This clone was detected many times. The read comes to an end 3 residues before the CDR3 does, leaving the germline J gene to fill in the end. V is TRBV7-9 and J is TRBJ2-7, with TRBD1 matching over 10 bases. The V segment lost 4 bases and the J segment 3 bases; nucleotides outside the gene matches: 3. This CDR3 has 14 residues. CDR1 is SEHNR and CDR2 is FQNEAQ in the germline V gene (reference sequence). Incomplete CDR3 DNA: TGTGCCAGCAGCTCTCGGGACAGGGGCTACGAG. As protein: CASSSRDRGYE. The CDR3, in full, reads CASSSRDRGYEQYF. Full variable domain (missing parts from reference TRBV7-9 and TRBJ2-7): DTGVSQNPRHKITKRGQNVTFRCDPISEHNRLYWYRQTLGQGPEFLTYFQNEAQLEKSRLLSDRFSAERPKGSFSTLEIQRTEQGDSAMYLCASSSRDRGYEQYFGPGTRLTVT.

This clone was picked up many times. Read sequence stops 3 residues before the CDR3 end, and the germline J gene provides the missing end. This chain joins TRBV28 and TRBJ2-4, with 9 positions matching TRBD2. Trimming took 5 bases from V and 6 from J; bases not matched to a gene: 5. The CDR3 has 14 amino acids. Germline lookup yields CDR1 MDHEN and CDR2 SYDVKM. The CDR3 sequence: CASSTVAGVNIQYF. The sequenced part of the CDR3 DNA is TGTGCCAGCAGTACCGTAGCGGGAGTAAACATT.

Comments on this clone: Read data end 3 residues before the CDR3 end; the end is taken from the germline J gene. The chain uses TRBV30 and TRBJ2-1; D uncertain. The CDR3 loop spans 11 amino acids. Trimming stripped 2 bases from V and 9 bases from J, with 8 bases between. Germline V gives CDR1 GTSNPN, CDR2 SVGIG (reference sequence). The CDR3: CAWSPLGEQFF. The sequenced part of the CDR3 DNA is TGTGCCTGGAGTCCCCTCGGTGAG.

Only a few counts were recorded for this clone. At one end the junction does not follow the germline gene, possibly because of a read error. The read terminates 3 residues before the CDR3 end, so the remaining end is supplied by the germline J gene. The chain couples TRBV7-9 to TRBJ1-2; the D gene is possibly TRBD1 (6 bases). The CDR3 spans 12 residues. Per germline, CDR1 SEHNR and CDR2 FQNEAQ (reference sequence). The part of the CDR3 DNA that was read is TGTGCCGGCAGGGGCCAGGGCTATGGC. Its protein is CAGRGQGYG. From start to end, the CDR3 is CAGRGQGYGYTF.

The table lists this clone with many counts. The DNA read from the CDR3 is TGCAGTGCTTTCGGACAGGGTATAGGGAATACG. Translating it yields CSAFGQGIGNT. The whole CDR3 sequence is CSAFGQGIGNTQYF. J is TRBJ2-3 and V is TRBV20-1, with TRBD1 matching 8 bases. The DNA ends 3 residues before the CDR3 does, and the rest of the CDR3 is filled in from the germline J gene. Per germline, CDR1 DFQATT and CDR2 SNEGSKA (reference sequence). V was clipped by 5 bases and J by 7 bases; unmatched bases: 11. The CDR3 loop spans 14 amino acids.

In its sample, this clone was seen many times. The CDR3 is cut off 3 residues early in the read; its end comes from the germline J gene. This chain joins TRBV7-8 and TRBJ2-7; perhaps TRBD1 as D (6 bases). The germline V and J ends were trimmed by 5 bases and 2 bases, with 10 bases remaining between them. CDR3 length equals 13 residues. Germline loops: CDR1 SGHVS, CDR2 FQNEAQ. CDR3 DNA, as far as it was read: TGTGCCAGCAGCAAAGGACAGACCTACGAG. Protein: CASSKGQTYE. The entire CDR3 sequence reads CASSKGQTYEQYF.

Ten or more counts support this clone. The read terminates 3 residues before the CDR3 end, so the remaining end is supplied by the germline J gene. The chain carries TRBV7-9 and TRBJ1-1, with TRBD1 matching 10 bases. The CDR3 extends over 14 amino acids. In germline, CDR1 is SEHNR, CDR2 FQNEAQ (reference sequence). The ends lost 5 bases at V and 5 bases at J; junction bases unmatched: 5. The CDR3 loop is CASSVGQGVTEAFF. The sequenced part of the CDR3 DNA is TGTGCCAGCAGCGTAGGACAGGGGGTTACTGAA.

Many counts were recorded for this clone. The sequenced CDR3 bases are TGTGCCAGCAGCTTAACGTTTGCGGTCCCCCCGGATGAG. It yields the protein CASSLTFAVPPDE. The CDR3 as a whole reads CASSLTFAVPPDEQFF. The chain couples TRBV7-3 to TRBJ2-1; D remains unclear. The CDR3 is cut off 3 residues early in the read; its end comes from the germline J gene. The germline V gene has CDR1 SGHTA and CDR2 FQGTGA. V was clipped by 0 bases and J by 8 bases, with 17 bases between them. This CDR3 contains 16 residues. Full variable domain (rest looked up from reference TRBV7-3 and TRBJ2-1): GAGVSQTPSNKVTEKGKYVELRCDPISGHTALYWYRQSLGQGPEFLIYFQGTGAADDSGLPNDRFFAVRPEGSVSTLKIQRTERGDSAVYLCASSLTFAVPPDEQFFGPGTRLTVL.

As for this clone: The read ends 3 residues shy of where the CDR3 ends; the end is completed using the germline J gene. V gene TRBV7-9 combines with J gene TRBJ2-7; 10 bases agree with TRBD1. The V segment lost 3 bases and the J segment 3 bases; nucleotides outside the gene matches: 5. The CDR3 is 15 amino acids. Per the germline V gene, CDR1 is SEHNR and CDR2 is FQNEAQ (reference sequence). The chain's CDR3 is CASSFGTGDIYEQYF. CDR3 bases read: TGTGCCAGCAGCTTCGGGACAGGGGACATCTACGAG. Complete variable domain (other parts from reference TRBV7-9 and TRBJ2-7): DTGVSQNPRHKITKRGQNVTFRCDPISEHNRLYWYRQTLGQGPEFLTYFQNEAQLEKSRLLSDRFSAERPKGSFSTLEIQRTEQGDSAMYLCASSFGTGDIYEQYFGPGTRLTVT.

This clone was counted a few times. The read is 3 residues too short to cover the CDR3 end, so that end is filled in from the germline J gene. The chain is built from TRBV6-2 or TRBV6-3 and TRBJ2-1; 10 nucleotides line up with TRBD2. CDR1 MNHEY and CDR2 SVGEGT come from the germline V gene. V dropped 0 bases and J dropped 9; count of bases not matched to a gene: 2. The CDR3 spans 14 residues. The CDR3 loop is CASSYSLAGIEQFF. CDR3 DNA (partial): TGTGCCAGCAGTTACTCACTAGCGGGAATTGAG.

The sample holds a few counts of this clone. This chain's CDR3 is CASSHNNEKLFF. Partial CDR3 DNA: TGTGCCAGCAGCCACAATAATGAAAAA. The chain is built from TRBV7-9 and TRBJ1-4; no definite D call. The sequence runs out 3 residues before the end of the CDR3; the remainder is reconstructed from the germline J gene. The CDR3 totals 12 residues. Trimming removed 5 bases from V and 4 bases from J, with 5 bases in between. Germline CDR1 is SEHNR and CDR2 is FQNEAQ (reference sequence). The variable domain in full, with the rest retrieved from reference TRBV7-9 and TRBJ1-4, is DTGVSQNPRHKITKRGQNVTFRCDPISEHNRLYWYRQTLGQGPEFLTYFQNEAQLEKSRLLSDRFSAERPKGSFSTLEIQRTEQGDSAMYLCASSHNNEKLFFGSGTQLSVL.

This clone showed up just a few times. Read coverage stops 3 residues before the CDR3 terminus; the germline J gene supplies the remainder. The chain has TRBV7-8 and TRBJ1-1, with unresolved D. Per the germline V gene, CDR1 is SGHVS and CDR2 is FQNEAQ. The CDR3 runs to 12 residues. The sequenced part of the CDR3 DNA is TGTGCCAGCAGCCCAGTCGAACGGGGA. Translating it yields CASSPVERG. The entire CDR3 reads CASSPVERGAFF.

In its sample, this clone was seen many times. CDR3: CSARETETGLGNTIYF. Partial CDR3 DNA: TGCAGTGCTAGAGAGACCGAGACCGGACTCGGAAACACC. The chain employs TRBV20-1 and TRBJ1-3; D uncertain. The CDR3 end is not reached by the read, which stops 3 residues before it; the germline J gene fills it in. The germline CDR1 and CDR2 sequences are DFQATT and SNEGSKA (reference sequence). This CDR3 has 16 residues. Trimming left V 0 bases short and J 4 bases short, with 16 bases between.

This clone was counted at least ten times. The sequenced fragment ends 3 residues before the CDR3 boundary, so the rest is inferred from the germline J gene. This sequence joins TRBV5-1 and TRBJ2-5; a weak D match, TRBD1 (6 bases). The V end lost 0 bases, the J end lost 6 bases, and 21 bases lay between the germline ends. Germline values: CDR1 SGHRS, CDR2 YFSETQ. The CDR3 is 17 amino acids. The CDR3 sequence: CASSLDPQGRGWKTQYF. The CDR3 DNA, read in part, is TGCGCCAGCAGCTTGGATCCCCAGGGGCGCGGGTGGAAGACC.

Comments on this clone: From the germline J gene comes the end of the CDR3, since the read stops 3 residues before it. The chain uses TRBV7-9 and TRBJ1-5; D gene unclear. Germline CDR1 is SEHNR and CDR2 is FQNEAQ (reference sequence). The CDR3 length is 11 residues. The V and J ends lost 5 bases and 9 bases respectively, with 8 bases between them. The CDR3 DNA, read in part, is TGTGCCAGCAGCCTCAAGGGGCCC. Its protein is CASSLKGP. In full, the CDR3 is CASSLKGPQHF.